This T cell receptor beta chain appears in the sequencing data of a study of cytomegalovirus exposure and HLA in healthy donors. Despite likely unrecorded immune exposures, the donors were nominally healthy at the time of sampling. In the case of this clone: Its antigen is still unknown.

Findings and caveats of the study: Accurate prediction of most subjects' HLA-A and HLA-B alleles from TCR beta sequences was reported. On later analysis, the bulk of CMV-associated TCR beta chains appeared to be HLA-restricted. In a later analysis, at a false discovery rate of 0.05, 17,000 or so TCR beta sequences were associated with HLA alleles.

Use of 60 Vbeta and 13 Jbeta primers characterized the PCR. The data were produced by immunoSEQ multiplex PCR, yet TCRdb's version contains in-frame clones alone and is incomplete. The sample lists approximately 120,000 clones, roughly 63% occurring once. Source material: PBMCs. The TCR comes from a woman in her 70s in good health and CMV-seropositive.

The CDR3 coding sequence is TGTGCCAGCAGGAATTCTTACAGGGGAATTGGGGAAAAACTGTTTTTT. Its protein is CASRNSYRGIGEKLFF. The chain is built from TRBV2 and TRBJ1-4; TRBD1 matches at 7 bases. After removal of 6 bases from V and 8 bases from J, the junction contained 15 bases not matched to a gene. CDR3 length equals 16 residues. The V gene's germline CDR1 is SNHLY and CDR2 FYNNEI.